These 15 T cell receptor beta chains originate from one sample sequenced in a study of blood T cells in healthy people across ages. It was with a sample-barcoded 5' primer and a J-beta primer mix that a second PCR of roughly 7 to 12 cycles was run. TCRdb ran MiXCR on the 5' RACE reads and lists one entry per CDR3 protein. Among around 850,000 distinct CDR3 sequences listed, 36% were seen once. The material sequenced was blood. Source of these receptors: a man younger than 35 in good health.

V and J are TRBV18 and TRBJ2-3; possibly TRBD1 or TRBD2 for D (5 bases each). Per the germline V gene, CDR1 is KGHSH and CDR2 is LQKENI. V shed 2 bases and J shed 0 bases, with 12 bases lying between them. The CDR3 is 16 amino acids. The CDR3 DNA reads as TGTGCCAGCTCACCAAGGGACGGCTTTAGCACAGATACGCAGTATTTT. Its protein product is CASSPRDGFSTDTQYF. Using reference TRBV18 and TRBJ2-3 for the parts outside the CDR3, the full variable domain is NAGVMQNPRHLVRRRGQEARLRCSPMKGHSHVYWYRQLPEEGLKFMVYLQKENIIDESGMPKERFSAEFPKEGPSILRIQQVVRGDSAAYFCASSPRDGFSTDTQYFGPGTRLTVL.

In its sample, this clonotype was seen many times. J is TRBJ1-1 and V is TRBV11-2, with D tentatively TRBD1 (5 bases). The V and J ends lost 5 bases and 1 base respectively, with 11 bases between them. The CDR3 has 14 residues. Germline values: CDR1 SGHAT, CDR2 FQNNGV. The DNA for the CDR3 is TGTGCCAGCAGCGCAGACAGTGCGAACACTGAAGCTTTCTTT. This translates into CASSADSANTEAFF.

This clonotype was counted many times. V is TRBV12-3 or TRBV12-4 and J is TRBJ2-7; perhaps TRBD1 as D (5 bases). V lost 0 bases and J lost 0, with 6 bases in between. The CDR3 loop spans 14 amino acids. The CDR3 nucleotides read TGTGCCAGCAGTTTAGCGGGGCACTCCTACGAGCAGTACTTC. It is translated as CASSLAGHSYEQYF.

The chain joins TRBV7-2 to TRBJ2-1; 16 bases fit TRBD2. Judging by the DNA end, TRBJ2-7 fits better; the J call may be wrong. This CDR3 contains 20 residues. In germline, CDR1 is SGHTA, CDR2 FQGNSA. The CDR3 nucleotides are TGTGCCAGCAGCCCGGGGACTAGCGGGGGGGTCCTCCGCTCCTACAATGAGCAGTACTTC. Translating gives CASSPGTSGGVLRSYNEQYF.

This clonotype has only a few counts. A clone one base away is much larger, so this may be a read error. This chain uses TRBV10-3 with TRBJ1-1; D is uncertain. Germline CDR1 and CDR2: ENHRY and SYGVKD. Deletions cut 6 bases from V and 1 base from J, with 6 bases between. CDR3 size: 12 residues. This CDR3 reads CAISLGNTEAFF. The CDR3 nucleotides are TGTGCCATCAGCTTGGGGAACACTGAAGCTTTCTTT.

In its sample, this clonotype was seen a few times. This chain links TRBV7-2 with TRBJ2-1; D gene unclear. Germline values: CDR1 SGHTA, CDR2 FQGNSA. This CDR3 contains 14 residues. V was cut by 0 bases and J by 5 bases, with 8 bases left in between. In DNA form, the CDR3 reads TGTGCCAGCAGCTTAGCGCGAGTGGACAATGAGCAGTTCTTC. This codes for CASSLARVDNEQFF.

This chain connects TRBV6-1 to TRBJ2-7; 7 bases fit TRBD1. CDR1 is MNHNS and CDR2 is SASEGT in the germline V gene. This CDR3 is 12 amino acids long. Germline trimming cut 10 bases from V and 3 bases from J; bases unmatched to any gene: 6. The CDR3 DNA is TGTGCCACGTGGGACAGTAACTACGAGCAGTACTTC. It codes for CATWDSNYEQYF.

Concerning this clonotype: This clone may be a read error of a much larger clone one base away. This chain joins TRBV7-2 and TRBJ2-1; D gene unclear. The V gene's germline CDR1 is SGHTA and CDR2 FQGNSA. The ends were cut back, 8 bases at V and 13 bases at J, with 21 bases in the middle. The CDR3 contains 13 residues. CDR3 bases: TGTGCCAGCCGCCGAGACATCCAAGAGACCCAGTTCTTC. It is translated as CASRRDIQETQFF.

This clonotype was recorded once. The rearrangement joins TRBV28 to TRBJ1-2; TRBD1 matches at 8 bases. Germline CDR1 MDHEN, CDR2 SYDVKM. The CDR3 is 15 residues long. V was clipped by 3 bases and J by 6 bases; unmatched bases: 9. The CDR3 DNA sequence: TGTGCCAGCAGTTTCGGGACAGGTCACGTCGATGGCTACACCTTC. Its translation: CASSFGTGHVDGYTF.

The chain couples TRBV25-1 to TRBJ2-1; D call uncertain. The germline V gene encodes CDR1 MGHDK and CDR2 SYGVNS. The CDR3 has 13 residues. The V and J ends lost 3 bases and 6 bases respectively, with 9 bases between them. DNA for the CDR3: TGTGCCAGCAGTGACCCTAGTATCAATGAGCAGTTCTTC. This translates into CASSDPSINEQFF.

This clonotype was seen a few times. V usage is TRBV20-1 and J usage is TRBJ1-6; D is ambiguous. The V gene lost 5 bases and the J gene lost 7 bases, with 12 bases spanning the gap. The CDR3 contains 13 residues. Looked up from germline, CDR1 is DFQATT and CDR2 is SNEGSKA (reference sequence). The CDR3 nucleotides read TGCAGTGCTGAAGGACCGCCGAATTCACCCCTCCACTTT. As protein: CSAEGPPNSPLHF.

A few counts support this clonotype. The chain recombines TRBV20-1 with TRBJ1-2, with 8 bases matching TRBD1. CDR3 size: 17 residues. Germline CDR1 and CDR2: DFQATT and SNEGSKA (reference sequence). Trimming took 0 bases from V and 5 from J; bases not matched to a gene: 14. Here the CDR3 reads CSARESAGQGARYGYTF. DNA for the CDR3: TGCAGTGCTAGAGAATCCGCAGGACAGGGCGCTCGGTATGGCTACACCTTC.

This clonotype was counted a few times. The chain links TRBV29-1 to TRBJ2-7; 7 nucleotides match TRBD2. The CDR3 runs 13 residues. The V gene end was trimmed by 7 bases and the J gene end by 10 bases; junction bases not matched to a gene: 16. CDR1 is SQVTM, CDR2 ANQGSEA, per germline. The CDR3 sequence is CSARAGLRSPQYF. The CDR3, as DNA: TGCAGCGCACGAGCGGGACTACGGTCTCCTCAGTACTTC.

The V call is TRBV6-2 or TRBV6-3, the J call TRBJ2-3, with D uncertain. The CDR3 totals 13 residues. Trimming took 7 bases from V and 4 from J, leaving 12 bases between them. Germline CDR1 MNHEY, CDR2 SVGEGT. CDR3 region: CASNLGRADTQYF. The CDR3 DNA follows: TGTGCCAGCAACCTAGGAAGGGCAGATACGCAGTATTTT.

This clonotype was counted at least ten times. The rearrangement uses TRBV14 and TRBJ1-2, with 8 bases identical to TRBD1. CDR3 length: 13 amino acids. From germline, CDR1 is SGHDN and CDR2 FVKESK. V shed 3 bases and J 3 bases; nucleotides not matched to a gene: 0. CDR3 DNA: TGTGCCAGCAGCCAGGGACAGGACTATGGCTACACCTTC. Translating gives CASSQGQDYGYTF.